Listed below are T cell receptor beta chains from one sample, sequenced in a study of tumor and adjacent non-tumor tissue in lung cancer. TCRdb reprocessed the multiplex PCR reads via MiXCR and lists one record per CDR3 protein. Of about 110,000 distinct CDR3 sequences listed, around 57% are singletons. Sequencing input: distant non-tumor lung tissue. The source of these receptors is a man between 60 and 75 years old with non-small cell lung cancer. Each CDR3 is given without its conserved first and last residue. A D gene is named only where the DNA matches it firmly. A row's size may be missing; if present it is once, few, many or a size class.

v_gene,j_gene,d_gene,abundance,CDR3aa
TRBV6-5,TRBJ1-2,TRBD1,many,ASSPPDRGKVGYT
TRBV29-1,TRBJ2-1,-,-,GADEATQGGMGGQF
TRBV12-3/TRBV12-4,TRBJ1-2,-,-,ASSSVRTRLNYGYT
TRBV6-5,TRBJ2-1,TRBD2,-,ATNSGSSYSEQF
TRBV12-3/TRBV12-4,TRBJ2-5,TRBD2,-,VSTSTSGLGESQY
TRBV5-6,TRBJ2-2,TRBD1,once,ASSTDRGRAGDLF
TRBV5-1,TRBJ1-4,TRBD1,-,ASSGTGGGMNEKLS
TRBV11-2,TRBJ2-4,TRBD1,many,ASSLETGVNIQY
TRBV6-5,TRBJ1-3,TRBD1,-,ASSYSTGAGNSIY
TRBV20-1,TRBJ2-5,TRBD2,-,SAILSGVGETQY
TRBV4-1,TRBJ1-2,-,-,ASSPGTRGYGPGGYT
TRBV11-3,TRBJ2-1,-,-,VSSPSGSSYDEQF
TRBV29-1,TRBJ2-7,-,-,ILTASSYEQY
TRBV11-2,TRBJ2-3,-,many,ASSLEQATSWAGTDTQY
TRBV12-3/TRBV12-4,TRBJ2-1,TRBD1,many,ASSSLDRYSEQF
TRBV16,TRBJ2-6,-,-,ASSQSGSGANVPT
TRBV29-1,TRBJ1-2,-,-,SIGQGSGYI
TRBV20-1,TRBJ2-1,TRBD2,many,SANPTSGTYNEQF